This T cell receptor (beta chain) was found in a study of blood T cell repertoires in COVID-19. The wider study: Samples representing acute and convalescent COVID-19 were sourced from the United States, Italy and Spain. T cells, B-cell-depleted T cells, or PBMCs provided the cDNA or gDNA that served as material.

Measured with immunoSEQ multiplex PCR; TCRdb has only the in-frame clones, and not every one. This table has around 280,000 clones, around 90% appearing once. CDR1 SGHDT and CDR2 YYEEEE come from the germline V gene. The junction had 7 bases not matched to a gene; V was cut back by 0 bases and J by 4 bases. This CDR3 has 17 amino acids. Clinical history reported by participants formed the basis on which cohorts were assigned. The genes are TRBV5-6 and TRBJ1-4; 9 bases are shared with TRBD1. The sequenced sample was PBMCs or T cells enriched from blood (not recorded which). The clonotype comes from a woman aged 18 to 35 with acute COVID-19. The CDR3 coding sequence is TGTGCCAGCAGCTTGGGAACCTACAGGGGGCTTAATGAAAAACTGTTTTTT. Protein: CASSLGTYRGLNEKLFF.